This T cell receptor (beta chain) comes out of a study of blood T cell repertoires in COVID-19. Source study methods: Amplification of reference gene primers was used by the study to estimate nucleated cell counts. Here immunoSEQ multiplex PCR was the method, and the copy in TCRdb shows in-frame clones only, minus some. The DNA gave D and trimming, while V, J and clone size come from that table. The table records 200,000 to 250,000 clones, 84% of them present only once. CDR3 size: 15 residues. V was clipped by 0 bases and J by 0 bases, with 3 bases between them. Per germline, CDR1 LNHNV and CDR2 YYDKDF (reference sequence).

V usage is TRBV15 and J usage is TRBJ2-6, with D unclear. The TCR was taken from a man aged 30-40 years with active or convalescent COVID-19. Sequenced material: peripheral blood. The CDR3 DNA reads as TGTGCCACCAGCAGAGACAACTCTGGGGCCAACGTCCTGACTTTC. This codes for CATSRDNSGANVLTF.